This TCR beta chain appears in the sequencing data of a study of blood T cell repertoires in COVID-19. Overall study context: PBMCs, B-cell-depleted T cells, or T cells provided the cDNA or gDNA that made up the material.

This CDR3 is built from 14 residues. The germline CDR1 and CDR2 sequences are SGDLS and YYNGEE. Trimming shortened V by 0 bases and J by 1 base, and 4 bases separated the two germline ends. Recruited during active infection, patients (from Seattle) were subsequently followed longitudinally. Original handling: Estimation of nucleated cell counts was performed using reference gene primer amplification. The table came from immunoSEQ multiplex PCR; TCRdb's copy has only in-frame clones and leaves some out. The V and J calls and clone size come from that table; D and trimming were worked out from the DNA. The repertoire holds a few hundred thousand clones, about 85% seen once, with 0.87% in the top ten.

Sequencing was carried out using peripheral blood. The receptor was derived from a human donor with COVID-19, enrolled during active disease. The donor label of this sample is uncertain. J is TRBJ2-2 and V is TRBV9; D is uncertain. The CDR3 loop is CASSVVRNTGELFF. The CDR3 nucleotides are TGTGCCAGCAGCGTAGTGCGGAACACCGGGGAGCTGTTTTTT.